A selection of T cell receptor beta chains follows, all from one sample in a study of neurological immune-mediated disorders. TCRdb analysed the 5' RACE reads with MiXCR anew, one entry per CDR3 protein. Of 39,000 or so distinct CDR3 sequences in the sample, more than 4.5% are singletons; the top ten hold approximately 8.8%. Material for sequencing was CD4+ T cells from blood. The receptors shown here come from a man younger than 35 in good health. Each CDR3 is given with its conserved first and last residue. The order of the fields is clone size, J gene, V gene, D gene, CDR3 protein, CDR3 DNA. The D gene is left open where the match is weak. Clone size, where shown, is once, few, many, or a class for clones that have expanded.

clone_size: many
j_call: TRBJ1-1
v_call: TRBV5-1
d_call: .
cdr3_aa: CASSSKGDTEAFF
cdr3_nt: TGCGCCAGCAGCTCAAAGGGGGACACTGAAGCTTTCTTT

clone_size: many
j_call: TRBJ1-2
v_call: TRBV6-6
d_call: TRBD1
cdr3_aa: CASSTTTGRNGYTF
cdr3_nt: TGTGCCAGCAGTACCACGACAGGGCGCAACGGCTACACCTTC

clone_size: .
j_call: TRBJ2-5
v_call: TRBV5-1
d_call: .
cdr3_aa: CASSKAGTGQETQYF
cdr3_nt: TGCGCCAGCAGCAAAGCCGGGACGGGGCAAGAGACCCAGTACTTC

clone_size: many
j_call: TRBJ2-3
v_call: TRBV4-3
d_call: TRBD2
cdr3_aa: CASSQDSPSGGYTDTQYF
cdr3_nt: TGCGCCAGCAGCCAAGATTCCCCTAGCGGGGGTTACACAGATACGCAGTATTTT

clone_size: many
j_call: TRBJ1-1
v_call: TRBV20-1
d_call: TRBD1
cdr3_aa: CSASRQGPTEAFF
cdr3_nt: TGCAGTGCTAGTCGACAGGGTCCCACTGAAGCTTTCTTT

clone_size: many
j_call: TRBJ2-2
v_call: TRBV7-8
d_call: TRBD1
cdr3_aa: CASNLPTGTGDIGELFF
cdr3_nt: TGTGCCAGCAACCTACCGACCGGGACAGGGGATATCGGGGAGCTGTTTTTT

clone_size: many
j_call: TRBJ2-1
v_call: TRBV5-1
d_call: .
cdr3_aa: CASTPNLISSYNEQFF
cdr3_nt: TGCGCCAGCACCCCAAACCTTATTAGCTCCTACAATGAGCAGTTCTTC

clone_size: many
j_call: TRBJ2-1
v_call: TRBV5-1
d_call: TRBD2
cdr3_aa: CASSRPGTSGYNEQFF
cdr3_nt: TGCGCCAGCAGCCGACCCGGGACTAGCGGGTACAATGAGCAGTTCTTC

clone_size: .
j_call: TRBJ1-2
v_call: TRBV6-5
d_call: TRBD1
cdr3_aa: CASSSGGDGYTF
cdr3_nt: TGTGCCAGCAGTTCAGGGGGGGATGGCTACACCTTC

clone_size: many
j_call: TRBJ1-2
v_call: TRBV20-1
d_call: .
cdr3_aa: CSARGGPNYGYTF
cdr3_nt: TGCAGTGCTAGGGGGGGCCCGAACTATGGCTACACCTTC

clone_size: many
j_call: TRBJ2-3
v_call: TRBV18
d_call: .
cdr3_aa: CASSNLNGGQDTQYF
cdr3_nt: TGTGCCAGCTCCAACCTCAACGGGGGGCAAGATACGCAGTATTTT

clone_size: many
j_call: TRBJ2-7
v_call: TRBV15
d_call: .
cdr3_aa: CATSRGGISSYEQYF
cdr3_nt: TGTGCCACCAGCAGAGGCGGGATCTCCTCCTACGAGCAGTACTTC

clone_size: .
j_call: TRBJ2-2
v_call: TRBV6-5
d_call: TRBD1
cdr3_aa: CASNSPTTGRDGELFF
cdr3_nt: TGTGCCAGCAACTCCCCAACGACAGGGCGTGACGGGGAGCTGTTTTTT